The clone carrying this T cell receptor beta chain appeared many times. The data originate from a study of CD8 T cells in ankylosing spondylitis. TCRdb used MiXCR to reprocess the 5' RACE reads, holding one entry per CDR3 protein. The sample yields approximately 90,000 distinct CDR3 sequences, about 8.3% seen once. The CDR3 loop spans 11 amino acids. The TCR comes from a male donor with ankylosing spondylitis or in good health (not recorded which). The sequenced material came from blood, either unsorted or a sorted T cell fraction (not recorded which). The chain carries TRBV12-2 and TRBJ2-1. TRBV12-2 is deemed a pseudogene. CDR3 nucleotides: TGTGCAAGTCGCTTGAGGAATGAGCAGTTCTTC. Translated, it gives CASRLRNEQFF.